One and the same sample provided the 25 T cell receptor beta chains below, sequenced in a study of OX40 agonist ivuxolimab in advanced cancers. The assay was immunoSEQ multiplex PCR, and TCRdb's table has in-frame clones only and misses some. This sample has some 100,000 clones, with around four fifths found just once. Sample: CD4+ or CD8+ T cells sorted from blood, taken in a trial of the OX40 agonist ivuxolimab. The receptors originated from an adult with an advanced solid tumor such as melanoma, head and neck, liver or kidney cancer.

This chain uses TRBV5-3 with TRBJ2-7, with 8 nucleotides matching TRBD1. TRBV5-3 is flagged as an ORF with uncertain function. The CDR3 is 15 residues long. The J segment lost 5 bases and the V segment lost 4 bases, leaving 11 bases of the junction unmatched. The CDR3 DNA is TGTGCCAGAAGCCCGACTAGGACAGGGTCCCACGAGCAGTACTTC. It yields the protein CARSPTRTGSHEQYF.

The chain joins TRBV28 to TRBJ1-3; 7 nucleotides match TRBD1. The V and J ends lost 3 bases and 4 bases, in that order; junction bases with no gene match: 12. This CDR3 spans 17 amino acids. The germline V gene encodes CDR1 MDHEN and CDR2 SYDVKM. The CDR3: CASSLSSPGTAGNTIYF. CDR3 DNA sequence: TGTGCCAGCAGTTTGTCTTCTCCCGGGACAGCCGGAAACACCATATATTTT.

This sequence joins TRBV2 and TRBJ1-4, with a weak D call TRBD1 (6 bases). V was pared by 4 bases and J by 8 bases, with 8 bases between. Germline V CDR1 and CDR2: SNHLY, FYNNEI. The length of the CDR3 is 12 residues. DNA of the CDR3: TGTGCCAGCAGTGGGGGGCGAGAAAAACTGTTTTTT. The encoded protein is CASSGGREKLFF.

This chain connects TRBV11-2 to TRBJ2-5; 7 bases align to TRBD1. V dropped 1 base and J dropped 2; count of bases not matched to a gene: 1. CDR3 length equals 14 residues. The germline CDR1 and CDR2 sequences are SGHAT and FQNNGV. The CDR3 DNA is TGTGCCAGCAGCTTAGCGGGACAGCAAGAGACCCAGTACTTC. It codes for CASSLAGQQETQYF.

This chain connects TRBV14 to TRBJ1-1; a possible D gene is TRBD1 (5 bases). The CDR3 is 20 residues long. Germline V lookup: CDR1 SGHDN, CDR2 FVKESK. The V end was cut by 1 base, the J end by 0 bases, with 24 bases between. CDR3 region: CASSQGLGGTVRWVNTEAFF. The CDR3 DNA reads TGTGCCAGCAGCCAAGGTCTGGGTGGGACCGTAAGGTGGGTGAACACTGAAGCTTTCTTT. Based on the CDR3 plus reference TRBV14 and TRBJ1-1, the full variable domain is EAGVTQFPSHSVIEKGQTVTLRCDPISGHDNLYWYRRVMGKEIKFLLHFVKESKQDESGMPNNRFLAERTGGTYSTLKVQPAELEDSGVYFCASSQGLGGTVRWVNTEAFFGQGTRLTVV.

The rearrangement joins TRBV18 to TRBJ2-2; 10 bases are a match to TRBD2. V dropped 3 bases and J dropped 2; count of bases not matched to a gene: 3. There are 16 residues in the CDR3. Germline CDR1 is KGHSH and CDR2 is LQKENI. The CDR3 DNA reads TGTGCCAGCTCACCCCCTAGCGGGGGAAACACCGGGGAGCTGTTTTTT. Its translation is CASSPPSGGNTGELFF.

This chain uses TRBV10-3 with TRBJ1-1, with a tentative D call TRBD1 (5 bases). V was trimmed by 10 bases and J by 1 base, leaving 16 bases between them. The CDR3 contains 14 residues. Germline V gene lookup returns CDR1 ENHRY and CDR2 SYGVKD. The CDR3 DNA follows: TGTGCCACCCAGGACACGGCGGGGAACACTGAAGCTTTCTTT. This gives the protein CATQDTAGNTEAFF.

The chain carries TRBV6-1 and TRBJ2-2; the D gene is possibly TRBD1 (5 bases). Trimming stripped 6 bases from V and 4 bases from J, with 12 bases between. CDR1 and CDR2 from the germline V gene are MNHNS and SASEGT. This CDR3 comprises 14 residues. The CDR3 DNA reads TGTGCCAGCAGAGTCGGCAGGGTCACCGGGGAGCTGTTTTTT. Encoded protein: CASRVGRVTGELFF.

The CDR3 DNA sequence: TGCGCCAGCAGCTTGGGACAGGGAAGTGCAGCTTTCTTT. Translation gives CASSLGQGSAAFF. The gene calls are TRBV5-1 and TRBJ1-1; 7 bases line up with TRBD1. Germline V gene data show CDR1 as SGHRS and CDR2 as YFSETQ. Trimming removed 0 bases from V and 10 bases from J; junction bases left unmatched: 6. The CDR3 has 13 residues.

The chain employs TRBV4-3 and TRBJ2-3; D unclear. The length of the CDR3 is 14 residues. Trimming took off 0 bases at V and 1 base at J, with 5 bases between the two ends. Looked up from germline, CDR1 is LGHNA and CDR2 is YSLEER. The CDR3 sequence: CASSQETRTDTQYF. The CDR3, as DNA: TGCGCCAGCAGCCAAGAGACTCGCACAGATACGCAGTATTTT.

In DNA, the CDR3 is TGTGCCACCAGCAGAGACAAGGTCTCCAAGAACACCGGGGAGCTGTTTTTT. It translates to CATSRDKVSKNTGELFF. This chain connects TRBV15 to TRBJ2-2; D not resolved. Trimming took 0 bases from V and 1 from J, leaving 12 bases between them. The CDR3 loop spans 17 amino acids. CDR1 is LNHNV, CDR2 YYDKDF, per germline (reference sequence). The full variable domain, with the rest looked up from reference TRBV15 and TRBJ2-2, is DAMVIQNPRYQVTQFGKPVTLSCSQTLNHNVMYWYQQKSSQAPKLLFHYYDKDFNNEADTPDNFQSRRPNTSFCFLDIRSPGLGDTAMYLCATSRDKVSKNTGELFFGEGSRLTVL.

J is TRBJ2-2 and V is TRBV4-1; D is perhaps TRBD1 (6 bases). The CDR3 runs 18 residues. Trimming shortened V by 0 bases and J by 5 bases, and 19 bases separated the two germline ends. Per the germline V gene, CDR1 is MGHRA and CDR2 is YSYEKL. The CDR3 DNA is TGCGCCAGCAGCCAAGATGCGCAGGGGATCGTCGGGACCGGGGAGCTGTTTTTT. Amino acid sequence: CASSQDAQGIVGTGELFF.

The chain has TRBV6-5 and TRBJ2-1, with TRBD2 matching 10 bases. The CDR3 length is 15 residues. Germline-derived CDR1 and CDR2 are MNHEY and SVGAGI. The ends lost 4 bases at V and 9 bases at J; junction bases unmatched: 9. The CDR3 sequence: CASSWTSGGAGEQFF. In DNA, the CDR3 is TGTGCCAGCAGTTGGACTAGCGGCGGAGCCGGTGAGCAGTTCTTC.

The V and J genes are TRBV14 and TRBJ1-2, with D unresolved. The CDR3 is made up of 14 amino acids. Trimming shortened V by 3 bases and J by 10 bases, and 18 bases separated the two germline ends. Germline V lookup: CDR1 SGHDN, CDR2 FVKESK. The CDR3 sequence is CASSHLLFPLDYTF. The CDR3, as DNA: TGTGCCAGCAGCCACCTCTTATTCCCGCTTGACTACACCTTC.

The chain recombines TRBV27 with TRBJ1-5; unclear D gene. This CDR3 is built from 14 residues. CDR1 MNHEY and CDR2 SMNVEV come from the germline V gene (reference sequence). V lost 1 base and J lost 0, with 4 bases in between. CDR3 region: CASSLFSSNQPQHF. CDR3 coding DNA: TGTGCCAGCAGTTTATTCTCTAGCAATCAGCCCCAGCATTTT.

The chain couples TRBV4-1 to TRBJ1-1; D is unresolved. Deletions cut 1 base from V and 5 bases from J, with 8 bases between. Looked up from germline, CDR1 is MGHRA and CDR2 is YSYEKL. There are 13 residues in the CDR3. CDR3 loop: CASSQVIETEAFF. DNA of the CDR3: TGCGCCAGCAGCCAAGTGATCGAGACTGAAGCTTTCTTT.

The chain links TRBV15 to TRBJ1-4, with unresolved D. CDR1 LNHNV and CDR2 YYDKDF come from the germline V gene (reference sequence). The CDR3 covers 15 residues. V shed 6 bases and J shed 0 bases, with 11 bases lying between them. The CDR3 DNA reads TGTGCCACCAGGAACCCACGCTCAACTAATGAAAAACTGTTTTTT. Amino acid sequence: CATRNPRSTNEKLFF.

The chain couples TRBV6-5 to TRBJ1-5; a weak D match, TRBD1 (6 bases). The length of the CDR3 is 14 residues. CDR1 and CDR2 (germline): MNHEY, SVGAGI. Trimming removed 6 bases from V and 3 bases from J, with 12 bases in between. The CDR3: CASSRGRNNQPQHF. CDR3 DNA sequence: TGTGCCAGCAGCAGGGGACGGAACAATCAGCCCCAGCATTTT.

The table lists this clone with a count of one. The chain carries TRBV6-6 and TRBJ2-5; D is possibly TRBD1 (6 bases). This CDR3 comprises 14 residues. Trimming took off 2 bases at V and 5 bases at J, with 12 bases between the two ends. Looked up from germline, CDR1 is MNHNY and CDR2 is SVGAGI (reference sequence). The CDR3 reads CASSYEGDRETQYF. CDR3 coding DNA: TGTGCCAGCAGTTACGAGGGGGATCGGGAGACCCAGTACTTC.

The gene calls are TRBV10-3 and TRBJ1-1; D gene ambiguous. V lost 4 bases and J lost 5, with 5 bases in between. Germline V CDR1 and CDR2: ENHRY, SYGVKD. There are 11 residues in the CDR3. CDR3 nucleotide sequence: TGTGCCATCAGTGGGCAGACTGAAGCTTTCTTT. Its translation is CAISGQTEAFF.

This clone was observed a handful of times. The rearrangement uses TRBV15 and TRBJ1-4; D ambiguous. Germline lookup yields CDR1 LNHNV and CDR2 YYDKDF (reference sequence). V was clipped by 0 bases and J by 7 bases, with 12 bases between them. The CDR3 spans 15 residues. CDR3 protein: CATSRDRAAAEKLFF. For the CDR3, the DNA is TGTGCCACCAGCAGAGATAGGGCGGCGGCTGAAAAACTGTTTTTT.

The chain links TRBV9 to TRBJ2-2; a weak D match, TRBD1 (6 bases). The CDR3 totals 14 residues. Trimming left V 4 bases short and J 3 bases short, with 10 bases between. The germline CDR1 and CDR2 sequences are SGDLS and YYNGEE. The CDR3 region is CASSKNRDTGELFF. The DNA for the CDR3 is TGTGCCAGCAGCAAAAACAGGGACACCGGGGAGCTGTTTTTT.

As DNA, the CDR3 is TGTGCTAGTGGTTTGGTACACCTGACCTTC. Translated, it gives CASGLVHLTF. This sequence joins TRBV12-5 and TRBJ1-2; D ambiguous. This CDR3 comprises 10 residues. The germline V gene has CDR1 LGHNT and CDR2 FRNRAP. V lost 0 bases, J lost 14 bases, and 7 bases lay in between.

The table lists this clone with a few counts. CDR3 coding DNA: TGCGCCAGCAGCTACCAGCGGGGGGGCGGGGATGAGCAGTTCTTC. Translated, it gives CASSYQRGGGDEQFF. This chain connects TRBV4-3 to TRBJ2-1, with 10 bases that match TRBD2. The CDR3 is made up of 15 amino acids. CDR1 and CDR2 (germline): LGHNA, YSLEER. With 5 bases clipped from V and 8 bases from J, the junction kept 9 bases outside the gene matches.

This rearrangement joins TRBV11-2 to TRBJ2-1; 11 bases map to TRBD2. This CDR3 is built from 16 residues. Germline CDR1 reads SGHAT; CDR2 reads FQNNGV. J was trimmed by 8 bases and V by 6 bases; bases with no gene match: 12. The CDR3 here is CASRVGVSGGAHEQFF. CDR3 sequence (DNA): TGTGCCAGCAGAGTTGGGGTTAGCGGGGGGGCCCATGAGCAGTTCTTC.